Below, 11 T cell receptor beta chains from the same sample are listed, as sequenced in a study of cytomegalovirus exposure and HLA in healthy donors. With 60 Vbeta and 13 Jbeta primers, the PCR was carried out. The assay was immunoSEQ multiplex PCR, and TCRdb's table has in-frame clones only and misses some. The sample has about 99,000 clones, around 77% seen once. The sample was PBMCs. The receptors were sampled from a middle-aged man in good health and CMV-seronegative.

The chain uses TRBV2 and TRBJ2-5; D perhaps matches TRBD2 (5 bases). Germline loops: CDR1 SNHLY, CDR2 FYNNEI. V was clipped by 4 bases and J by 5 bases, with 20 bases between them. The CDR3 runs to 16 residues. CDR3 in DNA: TGTGCCAGCAGTGGGAACACTAGAGTCGCTTTGGAGACCCAGTACTTC. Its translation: CASSGNTRVALETQYF.

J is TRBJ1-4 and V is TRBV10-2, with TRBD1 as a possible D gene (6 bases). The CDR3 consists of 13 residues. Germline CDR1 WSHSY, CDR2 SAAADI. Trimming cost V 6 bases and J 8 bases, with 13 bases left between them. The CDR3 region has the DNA TGCGCCAGCAGGAAAGACAGGAGGGAAAAACTGTTTTTT. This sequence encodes CASRKDRREKLFF.

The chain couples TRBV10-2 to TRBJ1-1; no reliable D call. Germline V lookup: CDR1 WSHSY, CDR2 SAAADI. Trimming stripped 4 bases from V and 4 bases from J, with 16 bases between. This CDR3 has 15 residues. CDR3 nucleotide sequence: TGCGCCAGCAGTGGGAGGGATTCCGGGTTCACTGAAGCTTTCTTT. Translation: CASSGRDSGFTEAFF.

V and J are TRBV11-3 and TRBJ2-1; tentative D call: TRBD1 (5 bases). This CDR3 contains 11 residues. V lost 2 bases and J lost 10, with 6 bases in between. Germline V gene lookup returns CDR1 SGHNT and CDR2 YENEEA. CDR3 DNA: TGTGCCAGCAGCTTAAGGGGCGAGCAGTTCTTC. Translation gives CASSLRGEQFF.

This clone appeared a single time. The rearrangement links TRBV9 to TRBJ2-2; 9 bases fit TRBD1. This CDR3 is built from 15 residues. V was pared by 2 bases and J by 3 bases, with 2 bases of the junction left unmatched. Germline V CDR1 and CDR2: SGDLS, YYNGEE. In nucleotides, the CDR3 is TGTGCCAGCAGCGTCGGGACAGGGCACACCGGGGAGCTGTTTTTT. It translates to CASSVGTGHTGELFF.

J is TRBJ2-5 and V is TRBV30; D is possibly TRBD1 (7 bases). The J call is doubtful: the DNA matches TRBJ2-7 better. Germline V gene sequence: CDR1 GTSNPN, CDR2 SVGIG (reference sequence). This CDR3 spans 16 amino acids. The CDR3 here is CAWSGRRDSDSYEQYF. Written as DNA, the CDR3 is TGTGCCTGGAGTGGGCGGCGGGACAGCGACTCCTACGAGCAGTACTTC.

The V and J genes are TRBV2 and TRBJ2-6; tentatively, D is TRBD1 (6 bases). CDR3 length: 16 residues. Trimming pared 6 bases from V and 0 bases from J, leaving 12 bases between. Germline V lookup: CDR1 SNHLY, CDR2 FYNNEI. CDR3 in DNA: TGTGCCAGCAGCCGGGACATTAACTCTGGGGCCAACGTCCTGACTTTC. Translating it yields CASSRDINSGANVLTF.

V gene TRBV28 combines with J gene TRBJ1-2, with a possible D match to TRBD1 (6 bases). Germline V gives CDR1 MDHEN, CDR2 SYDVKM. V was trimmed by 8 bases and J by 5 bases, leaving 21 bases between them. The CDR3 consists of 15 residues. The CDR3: CASASGGGGQYGYTF. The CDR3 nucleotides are TGTGCCAGCGCCTCAGGAGGGGGGGGTCAGTATGGCTACACCTTC.

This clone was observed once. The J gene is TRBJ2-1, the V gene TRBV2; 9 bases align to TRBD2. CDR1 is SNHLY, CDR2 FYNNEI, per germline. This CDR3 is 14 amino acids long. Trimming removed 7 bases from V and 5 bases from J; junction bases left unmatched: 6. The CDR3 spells CASMERGADNEQFF. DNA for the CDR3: TGTGCCAGCATGGAGCGGGGGGCCGACAATGAGCAGTTCTTC.

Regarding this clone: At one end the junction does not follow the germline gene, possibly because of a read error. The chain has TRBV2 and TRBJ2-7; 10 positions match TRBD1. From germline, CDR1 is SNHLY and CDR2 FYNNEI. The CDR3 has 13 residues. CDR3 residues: CVSSERTGGEQYF. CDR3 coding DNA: TGTGTCAGCAGTGAACGGACAGGGGGCGAGCAGTACTTC.

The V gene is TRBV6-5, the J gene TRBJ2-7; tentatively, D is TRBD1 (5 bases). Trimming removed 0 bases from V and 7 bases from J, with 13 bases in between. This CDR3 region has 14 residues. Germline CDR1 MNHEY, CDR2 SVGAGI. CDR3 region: CASSYSGVWKEQYF. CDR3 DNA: TGTGCCAGCAGTTACTCAGGGGTGTGGAAAGAGCAGTACTTC.